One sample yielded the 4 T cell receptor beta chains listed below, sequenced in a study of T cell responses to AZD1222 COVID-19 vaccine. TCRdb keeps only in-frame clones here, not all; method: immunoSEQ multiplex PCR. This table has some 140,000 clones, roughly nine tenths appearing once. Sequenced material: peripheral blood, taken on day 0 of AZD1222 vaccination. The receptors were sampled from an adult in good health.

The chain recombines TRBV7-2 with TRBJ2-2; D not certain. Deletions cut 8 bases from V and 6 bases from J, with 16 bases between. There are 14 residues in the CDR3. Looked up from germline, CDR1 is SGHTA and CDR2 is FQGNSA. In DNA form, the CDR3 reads TGTGCCAGCGCCCTGTTACGGTGGTCCGGGGAGCTGTTTTTT. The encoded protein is CASALLRWSGELFF.

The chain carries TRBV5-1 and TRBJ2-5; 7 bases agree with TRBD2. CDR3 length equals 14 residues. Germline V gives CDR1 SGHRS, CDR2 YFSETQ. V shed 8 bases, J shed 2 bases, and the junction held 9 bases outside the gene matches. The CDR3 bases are TGCGCCAGTTACGAACGGGGGGAACAAGAGACCCAGTACTTC. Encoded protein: CASYERGEQETQYF. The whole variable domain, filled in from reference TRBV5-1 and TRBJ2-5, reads KAGVTQTPRYLIKTRGQQVTLSCSPISGHRSVSWYQQTPGQGLQFLFEYFSETQRNKGNFPGRFSGRQFSNSRSEMNVSTLELGDSALYLCASYERGEQETQYFGPGTRLLVL.

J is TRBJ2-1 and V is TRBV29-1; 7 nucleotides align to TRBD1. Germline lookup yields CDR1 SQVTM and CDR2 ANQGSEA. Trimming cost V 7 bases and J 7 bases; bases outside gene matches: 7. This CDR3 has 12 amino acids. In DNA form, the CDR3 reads TGCAGCGGTCTGACAGGGAAGAATGAGCAGTTCTTC. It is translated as CSGLTGKNEQFF.

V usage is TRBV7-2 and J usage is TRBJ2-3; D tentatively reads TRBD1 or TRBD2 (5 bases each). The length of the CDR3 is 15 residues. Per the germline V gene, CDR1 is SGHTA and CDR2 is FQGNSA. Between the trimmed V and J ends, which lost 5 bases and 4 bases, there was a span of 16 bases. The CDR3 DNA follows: TGTGCCAGCAGCCTGAGGGGCCAGGTTGCAGATACGCAGTATTTT. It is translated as CASSLRGQVADTQYF.